The table lists the clone carrying this T cell receptor beta chain with a few counts. Its antigen is unidentified. The entry originates in a study of blood T cells in healthy people across ages. Study conclusions and caveats: Naive T cell percentage strongly correlated with TCR beta diversity. More naive CD4+ cells and higher diversity were found in long-lived than in aged donors.

Primed by a sample-barcoded 5' primer and a J-beta primer mix, a second PCR proceeded for about 6 to 11 cycles. TCRdb reprocessed the 5' RACE reads via MiXCR and lists one record per CDR3 protein. The profile shows around 500,000 distinct CDR3 sequences, about 45% of them singletons. The V gene's germline CDR1 is MDHEN and CDR2 SYDVKM. The CDR3 runs to 14 residues. Trimming removed 3 bases at V and 1 base at J, with 9 bases between. The sequenced sample was blood. This TCR derives from an older man in good health. The V gene is TRBV28, the J gene TRBJ1-2; D not certain. CDR3 nucleotide sequence: TGTGCCAGCAGTTTGTCCGCAGTTAACTATGGCTACACCTTC. Amino acid sequence: CASSLSAVNYGYTF.